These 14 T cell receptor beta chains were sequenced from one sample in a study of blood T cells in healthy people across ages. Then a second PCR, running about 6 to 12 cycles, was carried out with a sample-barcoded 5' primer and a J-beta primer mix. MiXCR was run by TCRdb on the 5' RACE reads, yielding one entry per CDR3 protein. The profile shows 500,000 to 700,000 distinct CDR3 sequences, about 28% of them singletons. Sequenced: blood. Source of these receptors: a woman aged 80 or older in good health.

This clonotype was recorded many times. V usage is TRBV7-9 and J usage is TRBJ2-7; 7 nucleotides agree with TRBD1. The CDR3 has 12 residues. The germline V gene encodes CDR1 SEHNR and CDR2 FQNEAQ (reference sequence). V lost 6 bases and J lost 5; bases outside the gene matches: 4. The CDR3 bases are TGTGCCAGCAGATACAGGGGAAACGAGCAGTACTTC. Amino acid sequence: CASRYRGNEQYF.

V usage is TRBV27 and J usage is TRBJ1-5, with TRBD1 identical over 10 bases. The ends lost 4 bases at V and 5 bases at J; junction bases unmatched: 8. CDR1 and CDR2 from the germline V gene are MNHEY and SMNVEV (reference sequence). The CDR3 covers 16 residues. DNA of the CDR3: TGTGCCAGCAGTTCCCGAACCGGGACAGGGGATCAGCCCCAGCATTTT. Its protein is CASSSRTGTGDQPQHF.

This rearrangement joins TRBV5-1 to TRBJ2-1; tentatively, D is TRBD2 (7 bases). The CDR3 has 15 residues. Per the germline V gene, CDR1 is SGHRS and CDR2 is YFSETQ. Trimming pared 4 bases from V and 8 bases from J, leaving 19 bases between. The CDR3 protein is CASSGQRRGGDEQFF. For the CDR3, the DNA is TGCGCCAGCAGCGGCCAAAGGAGGGGGGGCGATGAGCAGTTCTTC. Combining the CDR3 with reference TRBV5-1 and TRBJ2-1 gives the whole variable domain KAGVTQTPRYLIKTRGQQVTLSCSPISGHRSVSWYQQTPGQGLQFLFEYFSETQRNKGNFPGRFSGRQFSNSRSEMNVSTLELGDSALYLCASSGQRRGGDEQFFGPGTRLTVL.

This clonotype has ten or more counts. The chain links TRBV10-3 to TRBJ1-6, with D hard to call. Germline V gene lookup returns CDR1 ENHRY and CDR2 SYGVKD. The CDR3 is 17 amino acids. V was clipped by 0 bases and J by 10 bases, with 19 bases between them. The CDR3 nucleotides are TGTGCCATCAGTGAGTCGACGAGGGATTTAGGAGTCTCACCCCTCCACTTT. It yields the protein CAISESTRDLGVSPLHF.

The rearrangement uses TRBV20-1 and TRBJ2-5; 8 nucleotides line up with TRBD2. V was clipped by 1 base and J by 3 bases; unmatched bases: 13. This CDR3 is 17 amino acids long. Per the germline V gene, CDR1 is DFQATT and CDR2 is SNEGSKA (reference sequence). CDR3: CSARVLSAGVVKETQYF. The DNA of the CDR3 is TGCAGTGCTAGAGTCTTATCAGCGGGAGTTGTGAAAGAGACCCAGTACTTC.

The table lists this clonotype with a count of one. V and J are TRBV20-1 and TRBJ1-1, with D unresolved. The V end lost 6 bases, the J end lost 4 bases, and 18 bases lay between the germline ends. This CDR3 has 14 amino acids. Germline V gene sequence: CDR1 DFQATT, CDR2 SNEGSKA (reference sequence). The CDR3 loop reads CSAWTTFSGTEAFF. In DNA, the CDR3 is TGCAGTGCCTGGACTACCTTTAGTGGCACTGAAGCTTTCTTT.

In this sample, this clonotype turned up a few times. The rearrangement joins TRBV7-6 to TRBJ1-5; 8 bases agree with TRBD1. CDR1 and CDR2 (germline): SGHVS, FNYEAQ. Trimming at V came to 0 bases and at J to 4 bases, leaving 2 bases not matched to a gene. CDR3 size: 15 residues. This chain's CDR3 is CASSLAGQENQPQHF. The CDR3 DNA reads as TGTGCCAGCAGCTTAGCGGGACAGGAGAATCAGCCCCAGCATTTT.

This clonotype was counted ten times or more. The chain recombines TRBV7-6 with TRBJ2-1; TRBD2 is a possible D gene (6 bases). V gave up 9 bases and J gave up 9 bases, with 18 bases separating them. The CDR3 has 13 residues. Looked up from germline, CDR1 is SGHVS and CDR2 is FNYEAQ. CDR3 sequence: CASRAGSEGEQFF. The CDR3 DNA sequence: TGTGCCAGTCGGGCGGGGTCCGAGGGTGAGCAGTTCTTC.

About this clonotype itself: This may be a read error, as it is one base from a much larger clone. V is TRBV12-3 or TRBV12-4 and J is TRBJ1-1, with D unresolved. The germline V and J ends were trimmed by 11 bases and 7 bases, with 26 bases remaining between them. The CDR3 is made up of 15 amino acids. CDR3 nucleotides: TGTGCCTGCTACAAATTCCAATCATCAGAGGGTGAAGCTTTCTTT. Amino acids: CACYKFQSSEGEAFF.

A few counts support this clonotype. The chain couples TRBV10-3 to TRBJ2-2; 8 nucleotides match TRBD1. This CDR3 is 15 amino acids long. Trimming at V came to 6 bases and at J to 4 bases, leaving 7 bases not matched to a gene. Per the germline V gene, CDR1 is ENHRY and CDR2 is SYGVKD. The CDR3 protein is CAIRLTGAATGELFF. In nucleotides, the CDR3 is TGTGCCATCAGATTGACAGGGGCGGCCACCGGGGAGCTGTTTTTT.

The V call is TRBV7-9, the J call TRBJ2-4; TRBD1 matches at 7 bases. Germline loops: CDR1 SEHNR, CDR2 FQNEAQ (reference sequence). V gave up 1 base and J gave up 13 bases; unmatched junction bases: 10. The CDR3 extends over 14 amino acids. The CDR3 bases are TGTGCCAGCAGCTTAGGACAGGGCCAGGGGGTGCAGTACTTC. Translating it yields CASSLGQGQGVQYF.

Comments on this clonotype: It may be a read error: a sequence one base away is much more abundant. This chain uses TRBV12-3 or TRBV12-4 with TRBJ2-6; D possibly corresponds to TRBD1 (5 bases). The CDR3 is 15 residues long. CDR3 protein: CASSPDTSGANVRTF. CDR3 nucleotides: TGTGCCAGCAGTCCCGACACGTCTGGGGCCAACGTCCGGACTTTC.

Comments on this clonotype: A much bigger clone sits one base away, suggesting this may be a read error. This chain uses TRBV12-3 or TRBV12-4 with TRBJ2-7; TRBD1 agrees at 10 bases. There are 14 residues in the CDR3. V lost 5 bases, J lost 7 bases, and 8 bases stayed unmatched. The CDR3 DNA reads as TGTGCCAGCAGTACAGGACAGGGGGTGGGTGAGCAGTACTTC. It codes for CASSTGQGVGEQYF.

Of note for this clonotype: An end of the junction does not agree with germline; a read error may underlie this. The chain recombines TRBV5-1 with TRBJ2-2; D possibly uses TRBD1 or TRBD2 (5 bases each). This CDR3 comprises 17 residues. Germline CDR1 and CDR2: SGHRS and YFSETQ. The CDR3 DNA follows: TGCGCCAGCAGCTTTGGGGCGGGCCAGGGACCCACCGGGGAGCGGTTTTTT. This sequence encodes CASSFGAGQGPTGERFF.